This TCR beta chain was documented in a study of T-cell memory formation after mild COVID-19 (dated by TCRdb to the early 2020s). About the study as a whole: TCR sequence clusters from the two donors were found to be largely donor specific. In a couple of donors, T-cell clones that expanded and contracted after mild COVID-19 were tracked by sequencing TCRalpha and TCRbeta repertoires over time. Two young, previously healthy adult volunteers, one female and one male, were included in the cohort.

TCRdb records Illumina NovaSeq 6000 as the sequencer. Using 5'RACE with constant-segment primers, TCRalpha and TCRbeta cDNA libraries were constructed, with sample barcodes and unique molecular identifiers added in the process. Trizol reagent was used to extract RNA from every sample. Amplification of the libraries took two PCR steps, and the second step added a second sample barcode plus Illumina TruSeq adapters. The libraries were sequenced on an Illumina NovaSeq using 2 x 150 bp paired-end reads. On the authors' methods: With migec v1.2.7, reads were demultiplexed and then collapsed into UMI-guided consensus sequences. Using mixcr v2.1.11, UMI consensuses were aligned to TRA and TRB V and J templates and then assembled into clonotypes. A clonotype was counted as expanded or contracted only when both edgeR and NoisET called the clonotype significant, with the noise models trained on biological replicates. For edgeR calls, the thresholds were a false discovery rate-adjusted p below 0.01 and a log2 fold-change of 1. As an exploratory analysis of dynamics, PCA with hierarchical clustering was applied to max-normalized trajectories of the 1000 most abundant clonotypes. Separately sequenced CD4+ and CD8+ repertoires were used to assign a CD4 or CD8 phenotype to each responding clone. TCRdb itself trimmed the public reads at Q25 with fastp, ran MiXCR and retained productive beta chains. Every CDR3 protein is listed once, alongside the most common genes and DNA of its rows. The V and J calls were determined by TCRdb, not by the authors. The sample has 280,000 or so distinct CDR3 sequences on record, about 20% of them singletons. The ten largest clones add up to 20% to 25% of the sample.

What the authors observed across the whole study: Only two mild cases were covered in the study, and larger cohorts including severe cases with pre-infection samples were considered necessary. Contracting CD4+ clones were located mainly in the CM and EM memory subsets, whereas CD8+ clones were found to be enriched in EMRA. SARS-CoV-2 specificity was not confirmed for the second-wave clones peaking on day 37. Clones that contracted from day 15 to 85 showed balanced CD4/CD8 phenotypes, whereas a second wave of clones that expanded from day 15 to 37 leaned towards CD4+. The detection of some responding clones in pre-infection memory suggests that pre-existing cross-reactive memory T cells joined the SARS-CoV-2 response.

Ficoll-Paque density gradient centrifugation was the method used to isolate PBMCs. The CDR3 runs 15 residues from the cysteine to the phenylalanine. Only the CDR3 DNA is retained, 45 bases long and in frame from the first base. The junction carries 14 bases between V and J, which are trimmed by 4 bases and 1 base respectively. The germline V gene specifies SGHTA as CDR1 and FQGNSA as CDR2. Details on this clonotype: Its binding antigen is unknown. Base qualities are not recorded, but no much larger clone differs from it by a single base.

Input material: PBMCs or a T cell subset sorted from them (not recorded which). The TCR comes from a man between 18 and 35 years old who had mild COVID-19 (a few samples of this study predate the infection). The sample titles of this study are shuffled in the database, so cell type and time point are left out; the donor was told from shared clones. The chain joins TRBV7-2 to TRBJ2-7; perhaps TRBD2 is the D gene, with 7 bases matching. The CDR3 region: CASSSRGGDSYEQYF. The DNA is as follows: TGTGCCAGCAGCTCTCGCGGGGGCGATTCCTACGAGCAGTACTTC.